The 11 T cell receptor beta chains below come from one sample, sequenced in a study of a mutant IDH1 vaccine in newly diagnosed glioma. This table comes from immunoSEQ multiplex PCR, and its TCRdb copy is limited to in-frame clones, with some not included. The sample holds around 94,000 clones; roughly 89% are singletons and the top ten take over 0.7%. Described time point: week 47, end of study. Alongside topical imiquimod, each dose of vaccine comprised 300 ug of mutant IDH1 20-mer peptide. Their recognized antigens are unknown. This material consisted of PBMCs, taken from a glioma patient whose treatment included an IDH1 peptide vaccine. These receptors were obtained from a woman in her forties or fifties with glioma.

V usage is TRBV7-2 and J usage is TRBJ1-5, with 12 bases matching TRBD1. The CDR3 is 15 residues long. The V gene's germline CDR1 is SGHTA and CDR2 FQGNSA. V lost 5 bases, J lost 5 bases, and 4 bases stayed unmatched. The CDR3 DNA reads TGTGCCAGCAGCGTGGGACAGGGGGCCTATCAGCCCCAGCATTTT. It translates to CASSVGQGAYQPQHF.

The chain carries TRBV6-5 and TRBJ2-3; possible D gene TRBD2, 5 bases. Deletions cut 2 bases from V and 8 bases from J, with 11 bases between. The length of the CDR3 is 13 residues. The germline gives CDR1 MNHEY, CDR2 SVGAGI. The chain's CDR3 is CASSYEREGTQYF. The DNA for the CDR3 is TGTGCCAGCAGTTACGAGAGGGAAGGTACGCAGTATTTT.

CDR3 region: CASRDRDTEAFF. The CDR3 region has the DNA TGTGCCAGCAGGGACAGGGACACTGAAGCTTTCTTT. This chain links TRBV2 with TRBJ1-1, with 8 nucleotides matching TRBD1. J gave up 3 bases and V 6 bases, and 0 bases lay outside the gene matches. CDR1 is SNHLY, CDR2 FYNNEI, per germline. The CDR3 runs 12 residues.

The chain employs TRBV27 and TRBJ2-4, with D unresolved. Germline CDR1 is MNHEY and CDR2 is SMNVEV (reference sequence). V lost 5 bases to trimming and J lost 1 base, with 6 bases between them. The CDR3 totals 13 residues. DNA of the CDR3: TGTGCCAGCAGTGCAGTGGCCAAAAACATTCAGTACTTC. Translating it yields CASSAVAKNIQYF.

DNA for the CDR3: TGCGCCAGCGGAGTCCGCCCCTCCTACAATGAGCAGTTCTTC. Translation gives CASGVRPSYNEQFF. V gene TRBV23-1 combines with J gene TRBJ2-1; D call uncertain. TRBV23-1 is known as an ORF, though its function is uncertain. V was pared by 8 bases and J by 0 bases, with 11 bases between. The CDR3 length is 14 residues.

The rearrangement uses TRBV12-5 and TRBJ2-5, with a weak D call TRBD2 (6 bases). CDR3 size: 12 residues. V was clipped by 0 bases and J by 11 bases, with 10 bases between them. Germline V CDR1 and CDR2: LGHNT, FRNRAP. CDR3 nucleotide sequence: TGTGCTAGTGGTTTGGTACCTCGGGAGCAGTACTTC. Amino acids: CASGLVPREQYF.

The J gene is TRBJ1-2, the V gene TRBV10-3; D is undetermined. The CDR3 is 14 amino acids. Trimming stripped 0 bases from V and 4 bases from J, with 9 bases between. CDR1 is ENHRY, CDR2 SYGVKD, per germline. CDR3 nucleotide sequence: TGTGCCATCAGTGAGTCGGGCAGCCGCTATGGCTACACCTTC. Its translation is CAISESGSRYGYTF.

V and J are TRBV30 and TRBJ2-7, with D hard to call. V lost 0 bases to trimming and J lost 0 bases, with 3 bases between them. CDR1 and CDR2 (germline): GTSNPN, SVGIG (reference sequence). The CDR3 is 12 amino acids. CDR3 in amino acids: CAWSVISYEQYF. The CDR3 region has the DNA TGTGCCTGGAGTGTAATCTCCTACGAGCAGTACTTC.

The chain employs TRBV6-6 and TRBJ1-5, with D uncertain. Per germline, CDR1 MNHNY and CDR2 SVGAGI (reference sequence). The CDR3 is 14 residues long. V was clipped by 6 bases and J by 0 bases, with 9 bases between them. The CDR3 here is CASRQSYSNQPQHF. In nucleotides, the CDR3 is TGTGCCAGCAGACAGAGTTATAGCAATCAGCCCCAGCATTTT.

The V gene is TRBV5-8, the J gene TRBJ2-5, with 9 bases that match TRBD1. The CDR3 has 15 amino acids. Germline V gene lookup returns CDR1 SGHTS and CDR2 YDEGEE. Trimming cost V 2 bases and J 1 base; bases outside gene matches: 3. This chain's CDR3 is CASSFGTGSQETQYF. In DNA form, the CDR3 reads TGTGCCAGCAGCTTTGGGACAGGGTCCCAAGAGACCCAGTACTTC.

V is TRBV6-5 and J is TRBJ1-2; the D is unclear. This CDR3 contains 14 residues. CDR1 is MNHEY and CDR2 is SVGAGI in the germline V gene. The V and J ends lost 0 bases and 3 bases respectively, with 8 bases between them. In nucleotides, the CDR3 is TGTGCCAGCAGTTACTCGGTGGAGGACTATGGCTACACCTTC. Its protein product is CASSYSVEDYGYTF.